Shown below are 2 T cell receptor beta chains from a single sample sequenced in a study of blood T cell repertoires in COVID-19. Assay used: immunoSEQ multiplex PCR; TCRdb lists only in-frame clones, some missing. The repertoire holds around 300,000 clones, with roughly 87% as singletons. Sequencing was performed on peripheral blood. The receptors were sampled from a man aged 18 to 30 with active or convalescent COVID-19.

The chain joins TRBV28 to TRBJ1-4; D might be TRBD1 (6 bases). The germline gives CDR1 MDHEN, CDR2 SYDVKM. This CDR3 contains 16 residues. V gave up 4 bases and J gave up 8 bases, with 20 bases separating them. In DNA form, the CDR3 reads TGTGCCAGCAGTTCTCCCCCCGGGGGGCAACGGGAAAAACTGTTTTTT. It encodes CASSSPPGGQREKLFF.

This sequence joins TRBV5-8 and TRBJ1-2; TRBD1 aligns across 7 bases. Trimming took 4 bases from V and 4 from J; bases not matched to a gene: 10. CDR3 length: 15 residues. Germline-derived CDR1 and CDR2 are SGHTS and YDEGEE. The CDR3 here is CASSVMGAGGYGYTF. The DNA for the CDR3 is TGTGCCAGCAGCGTCATGGGGGCAGGGGGCTATGGCTACACCTTC.